The rows below give T cell receptor beta chains drawn from one sample of a study of blood T cell repertoires in COVID-19. Repertoires were generated with immunoSEQ multiplex PCR, while TCRdb's copy carries only in-frame clones and drops some. Of roughly 43,000 clones listed, about 88% are singletons. Input material: peripheral blood. All receptors derive from a human donor in a cohort sampled during active COVID-19. CDR3s include the opening cysteine and the closing phenylalanine or tryptophan. A D gene is named only where the DNA matches it firmly. Where a row states a size, it is once, few, many or the class of an expanded clone; other rows omit it.

j_call,clone_size,v_call,d_call,cdr3_aa,cdr3_nt
TRBJ1-1,once,TRBV28,-,CASRLPSVNTEAFF,TGTGCCAGCAGGTTACCTTCGGTGAACACTGAAGCTTTCTTT
TRBJ2-2,-,TRBV7-3,TRBD2,CASSSIASGNTGELFF,TGTGCCAGCAGCTCCATCGCTAGCGGGAACACCGGGGAGCTGTTTTTT
TRBJ1-4,-,TRBV5-4,-,CASSLEAASEKLFF,TGTGCCAGCAGCTTAGAGGCAGCGTCAGAAAAACTGTTTTTT
TRBJ1-3,-,TRBV10-3,-,CAISEQLRTVAGNTIYF,TGTGCCATCAGTGAGCAACTCCGGACAGTAGCCGGAAACACCATATATTTT
TRBJ2-3,few,TRBV6-2/TRBV6-3,TRBD2,CASSRPTSGNHPAPQYF,TGTGCCAGCAGCCGGCCTACTAGCGGAAATCATCCGGCTCCGCAGTATTTT
TRBJ2-2,-,TRBV6-5,-,CASRESLGNTGELFF,TGTGCCAGCAGGGAGTCTCTAGGGAACACCGGGGAGCTGTTTTTT
TRBJ1-4,-,TRBV19,-,CASSTRQGATNEKLFF,TGTGCCAGTAGTACTCGCCAGGGTGCAACTAATGAAAAACTGTTTTTT
TRBJ1-6,-,TRBV10-2,-,CASSDAEGPTAPLHF,TGCGCCAGCAGTGACGCGGAGGGGCCTACGGCACCCCTCCACTTT
TRBJ2-7,-,TRBV19,-,CASSIVAGDEQYF,TGTGCCAGTAGTATAGTGGCAGGCGACGAGCAGTACTTC
TRBJ2-3,once,TRBV11-2,-,CASSLETRSTDTQYF,TGTGCCAGCAGCTTAGAAACTAGGAGCACAGATACGCAGTATTTT
TRBJ2-7,-,TRBV7-9,TRBD2,CASSLSLAVTYEQYF,TGTGCCAGCAGCTTATCTCTAGCGGTCACCTACGAGCAGTACTTC
TRBJ2-2,-,TRBV3-1/TRBV3-2,TRBD2,CASRPGLAGVGELFF,TGTGCCAGCAGACCGGGACTAGCGGGAGTCGGGGAGCTGTTTTTT
TRBJ2-7,-,TRBV6-4,TRBD2,CASSEPGLASEQYF,TGTGCCAGCAGTGAACCGGGACTAGCGAGCGAGCAGTACTTC
TRBJ1-5,-,TRBV28,-,CASSSNSNQPQHF,TGTGCCAGCAGTTCTAATAGCAATCAGCCCCAGCATTTT
TRBJ2-7,once,TRBV19,-,CASRGGAYEQYF,TGTGCCAGTAGAGGGGGAGCTTACGAGCAGTACTTC
TRBJ2-7,-,TRBV4-1,-,CASSQEMAAEQYF,TGCGCCAGCAGCCAAGAGATGGCCGCCGAGCAGTACTTC
TRBJ2-7,-,TRBV3-1/TRBV3-2,TRBD2,CASSQQGLAVGGRYEQYF,TGTGCCAGCAGCCAACAGGGACTAGCGGTAGGAGGTCGGTACGAGCAGTACTTC